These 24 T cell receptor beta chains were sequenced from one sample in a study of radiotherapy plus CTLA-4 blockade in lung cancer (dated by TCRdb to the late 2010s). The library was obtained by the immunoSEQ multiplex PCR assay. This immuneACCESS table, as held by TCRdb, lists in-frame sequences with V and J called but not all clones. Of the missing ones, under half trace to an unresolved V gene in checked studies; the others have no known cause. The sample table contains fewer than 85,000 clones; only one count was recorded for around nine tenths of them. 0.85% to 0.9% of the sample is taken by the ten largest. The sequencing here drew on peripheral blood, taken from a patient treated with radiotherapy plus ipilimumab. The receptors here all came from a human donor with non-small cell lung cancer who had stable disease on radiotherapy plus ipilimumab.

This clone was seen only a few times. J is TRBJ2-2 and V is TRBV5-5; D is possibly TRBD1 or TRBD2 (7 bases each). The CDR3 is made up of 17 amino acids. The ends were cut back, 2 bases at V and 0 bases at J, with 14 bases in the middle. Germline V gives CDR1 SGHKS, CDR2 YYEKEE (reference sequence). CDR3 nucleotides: TGTGCCAGCAGCTTTTCCAGGGGGACTACGAACACCGGGGAGCTGTTTTTT. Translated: CASSFSRGTTNTGELFF.

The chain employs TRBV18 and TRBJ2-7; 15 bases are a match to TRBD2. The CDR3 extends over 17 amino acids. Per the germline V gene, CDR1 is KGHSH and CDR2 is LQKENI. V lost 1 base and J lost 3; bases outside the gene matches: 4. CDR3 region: CASSPQGLAGGNYEQYF. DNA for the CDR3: TGTGCCAGCTCACCACAGGGACTAGCGGGAGGCAACTACGAGCAGTACTTC.

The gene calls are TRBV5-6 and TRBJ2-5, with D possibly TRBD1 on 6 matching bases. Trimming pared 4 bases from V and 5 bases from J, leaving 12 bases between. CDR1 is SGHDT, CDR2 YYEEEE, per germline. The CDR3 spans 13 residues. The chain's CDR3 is CASSIRGLETQYF. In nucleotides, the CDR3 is TGTGCCAGCAGCATCAGGGGTTTGGAGACCCAGTACTTC.

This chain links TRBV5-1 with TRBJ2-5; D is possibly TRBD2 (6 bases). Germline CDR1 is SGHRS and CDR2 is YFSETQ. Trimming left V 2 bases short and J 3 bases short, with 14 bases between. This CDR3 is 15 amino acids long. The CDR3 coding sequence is TGCGCCAGCAGCTTCGGGACTCTGGGCAAAGAGACCCAGTACTTC. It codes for CASSFGTLGKETQYF.

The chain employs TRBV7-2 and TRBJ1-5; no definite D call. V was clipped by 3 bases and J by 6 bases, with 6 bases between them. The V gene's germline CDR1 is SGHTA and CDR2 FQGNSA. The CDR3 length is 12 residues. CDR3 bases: TGTGCCAGCAGCTTTCCCGGTCAGCCCCAGCATTTT. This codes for CASSFPGQPQHF.

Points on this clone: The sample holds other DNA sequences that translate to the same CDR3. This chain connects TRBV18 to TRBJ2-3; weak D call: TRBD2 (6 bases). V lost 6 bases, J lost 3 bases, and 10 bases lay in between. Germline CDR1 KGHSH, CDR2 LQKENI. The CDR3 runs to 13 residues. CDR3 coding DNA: TGTGCCAGCTCGCCGGGGGTTACAGATACGCAGTATTTT. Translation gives CASSPGVTDTQYF.

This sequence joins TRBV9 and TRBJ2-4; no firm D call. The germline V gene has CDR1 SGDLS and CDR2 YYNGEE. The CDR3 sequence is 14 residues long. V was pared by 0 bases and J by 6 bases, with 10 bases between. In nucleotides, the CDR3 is TGTGCCAGCAGCGTAGAGAGTCCTTCAAACATTCAGTACTTC. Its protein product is CASSVESPSNIQYF.

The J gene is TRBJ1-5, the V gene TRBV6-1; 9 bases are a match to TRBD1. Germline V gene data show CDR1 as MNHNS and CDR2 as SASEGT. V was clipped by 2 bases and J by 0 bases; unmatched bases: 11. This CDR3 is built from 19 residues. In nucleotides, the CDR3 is TGTGCCAGCAGTGAACCAAGGGACAGGGCCCACTATAGCAATCAGCCCCAGCATTTT. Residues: CASSEPRDRAHYSNQPQHF.

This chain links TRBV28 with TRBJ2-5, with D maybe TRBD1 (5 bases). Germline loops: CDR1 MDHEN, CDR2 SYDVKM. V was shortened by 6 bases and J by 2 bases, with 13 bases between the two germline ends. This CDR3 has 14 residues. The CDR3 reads CASSRPHRQETQYF. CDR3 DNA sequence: TGTGCCAGCAGCCGACCACACAGGCAAGAGACCCAGTACTTC.

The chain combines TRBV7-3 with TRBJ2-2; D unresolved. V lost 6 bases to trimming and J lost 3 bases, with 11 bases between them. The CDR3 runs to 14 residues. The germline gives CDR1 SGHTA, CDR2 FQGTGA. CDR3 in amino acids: CASSYDRYTGELFF. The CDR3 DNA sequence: TGTGCCAGCAGTTATGACCGATACACCGGGGAGCTGTTTTTT.

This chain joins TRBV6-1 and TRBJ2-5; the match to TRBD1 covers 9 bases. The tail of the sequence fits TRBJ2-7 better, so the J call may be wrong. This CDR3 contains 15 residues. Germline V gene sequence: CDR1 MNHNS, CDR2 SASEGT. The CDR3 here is CASSEPGTGPHEQYF. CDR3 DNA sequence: TGTGCCAGCAGTGAACCCGGGACAGGGCCCCACGAGCAGTACTTC.

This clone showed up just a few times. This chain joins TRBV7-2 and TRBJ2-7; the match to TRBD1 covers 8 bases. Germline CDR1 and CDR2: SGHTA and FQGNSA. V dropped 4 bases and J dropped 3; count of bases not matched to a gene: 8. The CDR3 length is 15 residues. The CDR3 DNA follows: TGTGCCAGCAGCTCCCTGGGACAGGTAATCTACGAGCAGTACTTC. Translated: CASSSLGQVIYEQYF.

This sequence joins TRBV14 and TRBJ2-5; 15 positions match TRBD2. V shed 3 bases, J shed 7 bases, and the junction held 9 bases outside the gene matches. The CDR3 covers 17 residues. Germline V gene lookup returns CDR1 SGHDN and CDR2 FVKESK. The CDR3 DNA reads TGTGCCAGCAGCCACCTGGGACTAGCGGGGGGTGCGGGGACCCAGTACTTC. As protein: CASSHLGLAGGAGTQYF.

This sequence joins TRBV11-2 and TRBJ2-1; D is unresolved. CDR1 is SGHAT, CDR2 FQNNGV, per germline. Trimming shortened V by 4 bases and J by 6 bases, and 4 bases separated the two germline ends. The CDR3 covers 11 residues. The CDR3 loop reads CASSYSNEQFF. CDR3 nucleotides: TGTGCCAGCAGCTATAGCAATGAGCAGTTCTTC.

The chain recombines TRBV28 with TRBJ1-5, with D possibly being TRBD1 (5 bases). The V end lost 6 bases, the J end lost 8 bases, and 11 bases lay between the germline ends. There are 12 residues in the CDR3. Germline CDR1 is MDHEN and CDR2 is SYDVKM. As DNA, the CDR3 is TGTGCCAGCAGGTCCCAAGGGGAGCCCCAGCATTTT. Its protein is CASRSQGEPQHF.

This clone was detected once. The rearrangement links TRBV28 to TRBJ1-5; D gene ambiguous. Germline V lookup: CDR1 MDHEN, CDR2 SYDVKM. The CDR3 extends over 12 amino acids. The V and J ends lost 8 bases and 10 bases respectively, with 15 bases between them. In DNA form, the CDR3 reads TGTGCCAGCCTGGCCGGGTCAACACCCCAGCATTTT. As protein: CASLAGSTPQHF.

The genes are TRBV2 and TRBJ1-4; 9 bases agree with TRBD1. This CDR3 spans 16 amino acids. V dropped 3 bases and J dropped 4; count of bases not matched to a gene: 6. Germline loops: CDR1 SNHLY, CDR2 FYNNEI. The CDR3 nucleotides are TGTGCCAGCAGTGAGCAGGCGGGACAGGGTAATGAAAAACTGTTTTTT. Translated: CASSEQAGQGNEKLFF.

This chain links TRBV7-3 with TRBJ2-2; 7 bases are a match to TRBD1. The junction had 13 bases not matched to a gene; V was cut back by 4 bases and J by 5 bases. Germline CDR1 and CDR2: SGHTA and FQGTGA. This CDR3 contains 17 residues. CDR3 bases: TGTGCCAGCAGCTCAACCCCCGAGGGGGCCAGGACCGGGGAGCTGTTTTTT. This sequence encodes CASSSTPEGARTGELFF.

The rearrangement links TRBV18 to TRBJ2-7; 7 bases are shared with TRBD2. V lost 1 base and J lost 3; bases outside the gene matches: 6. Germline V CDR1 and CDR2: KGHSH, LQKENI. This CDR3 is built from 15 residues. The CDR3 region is CASSPRGRDVYEQYF. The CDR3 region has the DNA TGTGCCAGCTCACCACGGGGGAGGGACGTCTACGAGCAGTACTTC.

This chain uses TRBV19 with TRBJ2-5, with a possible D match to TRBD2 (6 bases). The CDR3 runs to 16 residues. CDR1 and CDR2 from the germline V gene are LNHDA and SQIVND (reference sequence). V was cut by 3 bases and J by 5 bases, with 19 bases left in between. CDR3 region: CASSIPTGGIGETQYF. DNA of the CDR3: TGTGCCAGTAGTATCCCGACCGGGGGTATAGGGGAGACCCAGTACTTC.

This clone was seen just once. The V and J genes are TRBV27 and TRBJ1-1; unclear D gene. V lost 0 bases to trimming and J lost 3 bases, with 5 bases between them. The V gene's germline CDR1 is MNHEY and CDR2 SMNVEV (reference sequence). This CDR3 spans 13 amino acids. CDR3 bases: TGTGCCAGCAGTTTATCGGGGTACACTGAAGCTTTCTTT. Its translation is CASSLSGYTEAFF.

The CDR3 sequence: CASSSPGQSYTF. For the CDR3, the DNA is TGTGCCAGCAGCTCGCCGGGACAAAGCTACACCTTC. This chain links TRBV7-3 with TRBJ1-2; tentative D call: TRBD1 (6 bases). The V end lost 4 bases, the J end lost 9 bases, and 12 bases lay between the germline ends. CDR3 size: 12 residues. Germline assignment: CDR1 SGHTA and CDR2 FQGTGA.

The CDR3 here is CSVVARGGDQPQHF. The CDR3 DNA sequence: TGCAGCGTTGTAGCGCGGGGTGGCGATCAGCCCCAGCATTTT. The V gene is TRBV29-1, the J gene TRBJ1-5; no clear D gene. Germline lookup yields CDR1 SQVTM and CDR2 ANQGSEA. The CDR3 length is 14 residues. The ends were cut back, 4 bases at V and 5 bases at J, with 15 bases in the middle. Complete variable domain (other parts from reference TRBV29-1 and TRBJ1-5): SAVISQKPSRDICQRGTSLTIQCQVDSQVTMMFWYRQQPGQSLTLIATANQGSEATYESGFVIDKFPISRPNLTFSTLTVSNMSPEDSSIYLCSVVARGGDQPQHFGDGTRLSIL.

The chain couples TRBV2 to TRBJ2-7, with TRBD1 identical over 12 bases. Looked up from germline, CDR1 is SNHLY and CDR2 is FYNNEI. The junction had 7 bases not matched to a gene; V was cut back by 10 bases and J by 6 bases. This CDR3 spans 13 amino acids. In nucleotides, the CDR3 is TGTGCCATCAAGCGGGACAGGGGGCTCGAGCAGTACTTC. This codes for CAIKRDRGLEQYF.